This TCR beta chain was documented in a study of blood T cells in healthy people across ages. The authors ran a second PCR of about 6 to 11 cycles using a sample-barcoded 5' primer and a J-beta primer mix. TCRdb redid the calling of the 5' RACE reads with MiXCR, one entry per CDR3 protein. This table has about 770,000 distinct CDR3 sequences, around two fifths appearing once. In regard to this clonotype: A much larger clone differs from this one at a single base, so this may be a read error.

This CDR3 has 15 residues. Germline V gene data show CDR1 as KGHDR and CDR2 as SFDVKD. This chain joins TRBV24-1 and TRBJ2-1; TRBD1 might be the D (6 bases). The J call is uncertain, as TRBJ2-7 better fits the DNA end. The sequence was collected from a man in his 60s in good health. Sequenced material: blood. The CDR3 region has the DNA TGTGCCACCAGTGATGCAAGCACAGGGTCAAATGAGCAGTACTTC. Protein sequence: CATSDASTGSNEQYF.